This entry lists 7 T cell receptor beta chains sequenced from one sample in a study of molecular identifiers for immune sequencing clone quantification. From the PCR reads, TCRdb called clonotypes with MiXCR, one entry per CDR3 protein. The repertoire holds hundreds of thousands of distinct CDR3 sequences, with roughly 25% as singletons. The sample comprised naive CD8+ T cells from blood, with Jurkat cell RNA spiked in. Subset specified: FACS-sorted CD8+CD4-CCR7+CD45RA+ naive T cells. The receptor source for this set is a human donor in good health. Some libraries in this study had Jurkat cell RNA spiked in.

This rearrangement joins TRBV20-1 to TRBJ2-2; D call uncertain. The V end lost 4 bases, the J end lost 3 bases, and 6 bases lay between the germline ends. The CDR3 consists of 12 residues. Germline lookup yields CDR1 DFQATT and CDR2 SNEGSKA (reference sequence). The DNA for the CDR3 is TGCAGTGCTAAAAAGTACACCGGGGAGCTGTTTTTT. It specifies CSAKKYTGELFF.

For this clonotype: Sequence at one end of the junction differs from germline and may be a read error. V and J are TRBV10-3 and TRBJ2-5; tentatively, D is TRBD1 (6 bases). The CDR3 is made up of 13 amino acids. Germline assignment: CDR1 ENHRY and CDR2 SYGVKD. For the CDR3, the DNA is TGTGCCATCTCCAAGGCAGGGGCAGAGCCCCAGTACTTC. This encodes CAISKAGAEPQYF.

This clonotype was observed a single time. A much larger clone differs from this one at a single base, so this may be a read error. This chain links TRBV7-9 with TRBJ1-3, with unresolved D. The germline V and J ends were trimmed by 2 bases and 4 bases, with 6 bases remaining between them. CDR1 is SEHNR, CDR2 FQNEAQ, per germline (reference sequence). The CDR3 is 13 amino acids. The CDR3 here is CASSLLRGNTIYF. CDR3 in DNA: TGTGCCAGCAGCTTACTCCGAGGAAACACCATATATTTT.

This clonotype was recorded many times. This chain connects TRBV7-6 to TRBJ2-3; 8 bases are shared with TRBD2. Germline V gene lookup returns CDR1 SGHVS and CDR2 FNYEAQ. V lost 5 bases, J lost 2 bases, and 6 bases stayed unmatched. This CDR3 spans 15 amino acids. The CDR3 DNA follows: TGTGCCAGCAGCCTGGAAGCGGGAGACACAGATACGCAGTATTTT. Residues: CASSLEAGDTDTQYF. The full variable domain, in which reference TRBV7-6 and TRBJ2-3 provide the parts outside the CDR3, is GAGVSQSPRYKVTKRGQDVALRCDPISGHVSLYWYRQALGQGPEFLTYFNYEAQQDKSGLPNDRFSAERPEGSISTLTIQRTEQRDSAMYRCASSLEAGDTDTQYFGPGTRLTVL.

With regard to this clonotype: A much larger clone lies a single base off, so this may be a read error. This rearrangement joins TRBV6-5 to TRBJ2-5; D is unclear. The CDR3 length is 15 residues. V was cut by 0 bases and J by 2 bases, with 10 bases left in between. CDR1 is MNHEY, CDR2 SVGAGI, per germline. This CDR3 reads CASSYSKAPQETQYF. The CDR3 DNA is TGTGCCAGCAGTTACTCCAAGGCACCGCAAGAGACCCAGTACTTC.

This clonotype came up once. CDR3 nucleotide sequence: TGTGCCAGCGGAGGGGGCAGGGGGCAAGAGACCCAGTACTTC. This sequence encodes CASGGGRGQETQYF. The chain joins TRBV27 to TRBJ2-5, with D tentatively TRBD1 (7 bases). Germline V gene sequence: CDR1 MNHEY, CDR2 SMNVEV (reference sequence). V dropped 8 bases and J dropped 2 bases, with 15 bases sitting between them. The CDR3 extends over 14 amino acids.

A few counts support this clonotype. V usage is TRBV20-1 and J usage is TRBJ1-1; TRBD1 aligns across 7 bases. CDR3 length equals 15 residues. Trimming took 0 bases from V and 4 from J; bases not matched to a gene: 8. The V gene's germline CDR1 is DFQATT and CDR2 SNEGSKA (reference sequence). CDR3 sequence: CSARDRPGGSTEAFF. CDR3 nucleotide sequence: TGCAGTGCTAGAGATCGCCCAGGGGGGAGCACTGAAGCTTTCTTT.